This T cell receptor beta chain emerged from a study of blood T cell repertoires in COVID-19. This table comes from immunoSEQ multiplex PCR, and its TCRdb copy is limited to in-frame clones, with some not included. This table has roughly 56,000 clones, 89% appearing once. The sample was peripheral blood. The receptor comes from a human donor in a cohort sampled during active COVID-19.

The CDR3 nucleotides read TGTGCCAGCAGCTTTATAGGCAGGGGGACAGAGACCCAGTACTTC. Translation: CASSFIGRGTETQYF. The chain employs TRBV5-8 and TRBJ2-5, with 7 bases that match TRBD1. The germline CDR1 and CDR2 sequences are SGHTS and YDEGEE. The CDR3 is 15 amino acids. V lost 2 bases to trimming and J lost 4 bases; unmatched junction nucleotides: 8.